The clone carrying this T cell receptor beta chain came up once. As yet, its antigen is unknown. Peripheral blood came from all dose cohorts at three timepoints. The table came from immunoSEQ multiplex PCR; TCRdb's copy has only in-frame clones and leaves some out. The sample gives 45,000 to 55,000 clones, under 95% of which show up once; about 12% is in the top ten. The CDR3 is made up of 15 amino acids. Germline CDR1 is MNHEY and CDR2 is SMNVEV (reference sequence). V was clipped by 2 bases and J by 2 bases, with 13 bases between them. These data originate in a study of OX40 agonist ivuxolimab in advanced cancers. Study at large: Three patients, one with hepatocellular carcinoma and two with cutaneous melanoma, responded partially.

General study findings and limits: Clonal expansion by week 6 occurred in CD4+ and CD8+ blood T cells (at 0.1 to 3.0 mg/kg). CD8+ T cells (on average) carried more expanded clones than CD4+ T cells.

The specimen comprised CD4+ or CD8+ T cells sorted from blood, sampled in a trial of the OX40 agonist ivuxolimab. This sequence was found in an adult with an advanced solid tumor such as melanoma, head and neck, liver or kidney cancer. V gene TRBV27 combines with J gene TRBJ2-7; maybe TRBD2 (6 bases). The CDR3 region is CASSLRAGGAYEQYF. CDR3 in DNA: TGTGCCAGCAGTTTAAGAGCGGGTGGGGCCTACGAGCAGTACTTC.